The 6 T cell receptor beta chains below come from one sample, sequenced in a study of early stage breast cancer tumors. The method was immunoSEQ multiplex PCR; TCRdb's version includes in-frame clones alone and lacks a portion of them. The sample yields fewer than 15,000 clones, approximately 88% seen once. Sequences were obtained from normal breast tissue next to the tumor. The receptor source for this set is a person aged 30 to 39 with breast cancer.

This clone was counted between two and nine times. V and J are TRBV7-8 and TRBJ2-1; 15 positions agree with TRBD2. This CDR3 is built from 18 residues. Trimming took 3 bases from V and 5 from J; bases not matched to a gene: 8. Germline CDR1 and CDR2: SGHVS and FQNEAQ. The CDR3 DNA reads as TGTGCCAGCAGCTTTGGGAGGGGACTAGCGGGAGGAGACAATGAGCAGTTCTTC. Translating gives CASSFGRGLAGGDNEQFF.

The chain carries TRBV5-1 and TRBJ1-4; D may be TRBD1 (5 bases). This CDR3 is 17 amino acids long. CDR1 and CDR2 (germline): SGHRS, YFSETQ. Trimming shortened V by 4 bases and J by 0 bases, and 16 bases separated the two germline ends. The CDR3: CASSPAWGSATNEKLFF. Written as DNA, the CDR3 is TGCGCCAGCAGCCCAGCCTGGGGGTCGGCAACTAATGAAAAACTGTTTTTT.

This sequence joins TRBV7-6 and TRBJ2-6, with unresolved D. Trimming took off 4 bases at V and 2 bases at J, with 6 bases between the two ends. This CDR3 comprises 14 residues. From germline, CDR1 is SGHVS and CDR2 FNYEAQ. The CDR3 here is CASSSNPGANVLTF. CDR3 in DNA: TGTGCCAGCAGCTCTAACCCTGGGGCCAACGTCCTGACTTTC.

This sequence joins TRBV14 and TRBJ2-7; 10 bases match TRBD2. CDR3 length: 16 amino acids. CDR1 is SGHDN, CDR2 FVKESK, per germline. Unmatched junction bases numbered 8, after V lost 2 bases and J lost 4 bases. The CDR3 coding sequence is TGTGCCAGCAGCCAATGGGGAAGCGGGAGGGAATACGAGCAGTACTTC. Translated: CASSQWGSGREYEQYF.

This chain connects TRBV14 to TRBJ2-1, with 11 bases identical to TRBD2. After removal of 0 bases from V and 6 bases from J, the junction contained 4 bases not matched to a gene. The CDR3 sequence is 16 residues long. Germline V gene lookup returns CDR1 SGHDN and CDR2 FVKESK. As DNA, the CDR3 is TGTGCCAGCAGCCAAGAACCGGGACTAGCGGCCAATGAGCAGTTCTTC. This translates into CASSQEPGLAANEQFF.

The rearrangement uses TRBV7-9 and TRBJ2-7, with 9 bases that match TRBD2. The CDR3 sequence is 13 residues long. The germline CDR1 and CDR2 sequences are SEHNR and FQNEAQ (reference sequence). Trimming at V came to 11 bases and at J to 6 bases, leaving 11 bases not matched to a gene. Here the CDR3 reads CAAGPSGIGEQYF. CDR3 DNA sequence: TGTGCCGCGGGGCCTAGCGGGATCGGCGAGCAGTACTTC.